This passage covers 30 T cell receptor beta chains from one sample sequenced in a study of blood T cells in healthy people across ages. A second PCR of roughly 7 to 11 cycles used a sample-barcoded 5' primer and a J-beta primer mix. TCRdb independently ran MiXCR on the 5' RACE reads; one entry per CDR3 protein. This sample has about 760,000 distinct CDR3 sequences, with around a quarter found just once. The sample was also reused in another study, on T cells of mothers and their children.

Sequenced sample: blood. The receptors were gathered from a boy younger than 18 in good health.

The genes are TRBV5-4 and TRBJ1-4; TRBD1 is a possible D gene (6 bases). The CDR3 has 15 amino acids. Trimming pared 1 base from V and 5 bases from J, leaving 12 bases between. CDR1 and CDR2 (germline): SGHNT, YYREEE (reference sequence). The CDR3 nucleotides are TGTGCCAGCAGCTTGCGTGGGGGCAGGAATGAAAAACTGTTTTTT. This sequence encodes CASSLRGGRNEKLFF.

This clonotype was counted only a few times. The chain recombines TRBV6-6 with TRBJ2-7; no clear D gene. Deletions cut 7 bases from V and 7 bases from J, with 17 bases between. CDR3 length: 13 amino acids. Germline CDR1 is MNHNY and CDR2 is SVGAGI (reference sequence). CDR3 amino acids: CASNGRNLKEQYF. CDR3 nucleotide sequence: TGTGCCAGCAACGGACGGAACCTTAAGGAGCAGTACTTC.

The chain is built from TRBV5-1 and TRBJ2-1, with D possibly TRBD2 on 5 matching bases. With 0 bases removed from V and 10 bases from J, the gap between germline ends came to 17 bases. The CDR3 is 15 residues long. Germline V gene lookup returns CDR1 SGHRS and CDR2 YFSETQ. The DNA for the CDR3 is TGCGCCAGCAGCTTGGGAGGGAACCTCAACATCGAGCAGTTCTTC. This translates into CASSLGGNLNIEQFF.

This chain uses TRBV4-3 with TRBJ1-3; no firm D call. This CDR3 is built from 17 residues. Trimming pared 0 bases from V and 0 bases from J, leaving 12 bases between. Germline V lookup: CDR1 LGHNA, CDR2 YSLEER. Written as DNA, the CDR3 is TGCGCCAGCAGCCAAGATCCCGGAGGAGCCTCTGGAAACACCATATATTTT. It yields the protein CASSQDPGGASGNTIYF.

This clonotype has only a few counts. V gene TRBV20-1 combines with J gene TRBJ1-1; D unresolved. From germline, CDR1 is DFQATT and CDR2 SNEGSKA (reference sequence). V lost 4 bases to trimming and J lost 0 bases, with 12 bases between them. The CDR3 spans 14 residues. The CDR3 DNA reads TGCAGTGCTATGGAAGTCGGAATGAACACTGAAGCTTTCTTT. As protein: CSAMEVGMNTEAFF.

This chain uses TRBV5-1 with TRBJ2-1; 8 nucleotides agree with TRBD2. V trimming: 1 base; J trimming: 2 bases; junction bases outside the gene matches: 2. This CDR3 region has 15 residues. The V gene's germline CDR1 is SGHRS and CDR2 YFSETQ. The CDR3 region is CASSLPSGPYNEQFF. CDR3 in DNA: TGCGCCAGCAGCTTGCCTAGCGGGCCCTACAATGAGCAGTTCTTC.

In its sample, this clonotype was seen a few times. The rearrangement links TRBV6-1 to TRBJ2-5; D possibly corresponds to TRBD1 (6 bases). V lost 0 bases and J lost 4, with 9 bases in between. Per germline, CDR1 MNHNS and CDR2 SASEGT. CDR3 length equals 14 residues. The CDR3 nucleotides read TGTGCCAGCAGTGAAGCGTGGACAGCAGAGACCCAGTACTTC. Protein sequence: CASSEAWTAETQYF.

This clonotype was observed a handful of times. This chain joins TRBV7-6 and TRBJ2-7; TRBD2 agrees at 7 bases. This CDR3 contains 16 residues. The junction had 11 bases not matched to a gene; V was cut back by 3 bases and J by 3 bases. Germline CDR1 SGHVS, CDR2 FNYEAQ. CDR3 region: CASSLTSGADLYEQYF. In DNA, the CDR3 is TGTGCCAGCAGCTTGACCAGCGGGGCCGACCTCTACGAGCAGTACTTC.

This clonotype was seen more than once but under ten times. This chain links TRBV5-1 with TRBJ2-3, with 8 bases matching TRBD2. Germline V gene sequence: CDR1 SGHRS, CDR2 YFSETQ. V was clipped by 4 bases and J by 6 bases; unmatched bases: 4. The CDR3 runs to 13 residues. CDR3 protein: CASSGREVDTQYF. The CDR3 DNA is TGCGCCAGCAGCGGGCGGGAGGTGGATACGCAGTATTTT.

The CDR3 nucleotides are TGTGCCAGCAGCTGGGGGGCGACCATCGAGCAGTACTTC. Translation gives CASSWGATIEQYF. The chain links TRBV7-9 to TRBJ2-7; D tentatively reads TRBD1 or TRBD2 (6 bases each). The V gene's germline CDR1 is SEHNR and CDR2 FQNEAQ (reference sequence). Trimming removed 4 bases from V and 6 bases from J, with 13 bases in between. This CDR3 region has 13 residues.

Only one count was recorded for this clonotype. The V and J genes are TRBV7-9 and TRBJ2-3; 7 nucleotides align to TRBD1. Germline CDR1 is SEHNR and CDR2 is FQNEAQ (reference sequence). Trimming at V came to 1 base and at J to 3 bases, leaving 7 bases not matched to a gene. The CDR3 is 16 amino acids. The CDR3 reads CASSLGGQVRTDTQYF. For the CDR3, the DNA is TGTGCCAGCAGCTTAGGCGGACAGGTTCGAACAGATACGCAGTATTTT.

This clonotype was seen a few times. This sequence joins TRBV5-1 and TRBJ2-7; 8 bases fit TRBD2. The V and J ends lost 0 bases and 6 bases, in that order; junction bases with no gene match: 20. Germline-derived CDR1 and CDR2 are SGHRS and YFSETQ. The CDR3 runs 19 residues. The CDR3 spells CASSLAALADPERALEQYF. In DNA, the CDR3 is TGCGCCAGCAGCTTGGCCGCACTAGCGGATCCCGAGAGGGCGCTCGAGCAGTACTTC.

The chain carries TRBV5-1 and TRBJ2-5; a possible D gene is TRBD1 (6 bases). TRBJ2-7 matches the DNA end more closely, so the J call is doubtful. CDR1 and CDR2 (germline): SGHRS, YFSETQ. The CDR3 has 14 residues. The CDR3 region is CASSLLAGEDEQYF. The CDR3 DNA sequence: TGCGCCAGCAGCTTGTTGGCAGGGGAAGACGAGCAGTACTTC.

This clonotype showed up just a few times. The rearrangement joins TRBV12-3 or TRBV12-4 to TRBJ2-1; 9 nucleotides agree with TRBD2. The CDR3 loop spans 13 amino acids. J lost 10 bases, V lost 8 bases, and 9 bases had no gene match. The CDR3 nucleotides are TGTGCCAGCTATTCTAGCGGGGTCGGAGAGCAGTTCTTC. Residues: CASYSSGVGEQFF.

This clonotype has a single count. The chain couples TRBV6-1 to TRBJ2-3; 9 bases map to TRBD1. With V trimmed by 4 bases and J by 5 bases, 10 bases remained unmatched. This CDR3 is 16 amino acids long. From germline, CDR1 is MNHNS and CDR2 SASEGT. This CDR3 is CASSGTLGQGIDTQYF. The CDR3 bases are TGTGCCAGCAGTGGAACGTTAGGACAGGGGATAGATACGCAGTATTTT.

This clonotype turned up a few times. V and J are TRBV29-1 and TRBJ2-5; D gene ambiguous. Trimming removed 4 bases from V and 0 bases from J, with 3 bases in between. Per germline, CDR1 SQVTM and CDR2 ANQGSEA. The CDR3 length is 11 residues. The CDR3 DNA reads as TGCAGCGTTGTCGACCAAGAGACCCAGTACTTC. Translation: CSVVDQETQYF. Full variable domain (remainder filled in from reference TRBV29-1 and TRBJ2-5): SAVISQKPSRDICQRGTSLTIQCQVDSQVTMMFWYRQQPGQSLTLIATANQGSEATYESGFVIDKFPISRPNLTFSTLTVSNMSPEDSSIYLCSVVDQETQYFGPGTRLLVL.

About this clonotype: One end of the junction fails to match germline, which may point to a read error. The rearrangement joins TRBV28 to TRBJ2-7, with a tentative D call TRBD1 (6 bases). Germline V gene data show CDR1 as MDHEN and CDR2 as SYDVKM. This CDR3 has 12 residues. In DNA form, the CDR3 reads TGTGCCAGCAGTACACCGGGACAAGTAGGGGACTTC. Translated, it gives CASSTPGQVGDF.

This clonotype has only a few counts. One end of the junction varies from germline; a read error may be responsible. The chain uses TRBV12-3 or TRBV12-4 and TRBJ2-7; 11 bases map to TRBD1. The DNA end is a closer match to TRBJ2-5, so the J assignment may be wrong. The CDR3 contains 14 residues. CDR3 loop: CAGSPGQGAETQYF. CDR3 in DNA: TGTGCCGGCAGCCCCGGACAGGGGGCAGAGACCCAGTACTTC.

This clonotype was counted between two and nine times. The CDR3 protein is CASSQDVVGRETQYF. The CDR3 coding sequence is TGCGCCAGCAGCCAAGACGTAGTAGGGAGGGAGACCCAGTACTTC. The chain carries TRBV4-1 and TRBJ2-5, with a tentative D call TRBD2 (6 bases). The CDR3 sequence is 15 residues long. Trimming pared 0 bases from V and 5 bases from J, leaving 13 bases between. From germline, CDR1 is MGHRA and CDR2 YSYEKL.

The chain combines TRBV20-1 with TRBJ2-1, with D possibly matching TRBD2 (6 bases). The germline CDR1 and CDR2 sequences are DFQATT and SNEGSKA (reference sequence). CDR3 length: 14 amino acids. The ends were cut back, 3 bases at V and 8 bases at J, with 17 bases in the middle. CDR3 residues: CSASPGGLLDEQFF. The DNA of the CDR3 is TGCAGTGCTAGTCCCGGGGGACTTCTTGATGAGCAGTTCTTC.

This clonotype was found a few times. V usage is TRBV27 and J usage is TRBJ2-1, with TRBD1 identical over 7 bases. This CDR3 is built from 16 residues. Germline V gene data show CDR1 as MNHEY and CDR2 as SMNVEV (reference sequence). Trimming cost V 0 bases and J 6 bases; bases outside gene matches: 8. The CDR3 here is CASSLSSGTAINEQFF. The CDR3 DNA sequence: TGTGCCAGCAGTTTATCCTCCGGGACAGCCATCAATGAGCAGTTCTTC.

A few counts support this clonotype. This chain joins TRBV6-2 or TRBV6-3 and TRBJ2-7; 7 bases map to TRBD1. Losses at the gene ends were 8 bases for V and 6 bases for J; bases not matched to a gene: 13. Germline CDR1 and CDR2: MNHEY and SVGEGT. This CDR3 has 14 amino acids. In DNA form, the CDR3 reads TGTGCCAGCGGTACCCGACAGGGAACGGGCGAGCAGTACTTC. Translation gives CASGTRQGTGEQYF.

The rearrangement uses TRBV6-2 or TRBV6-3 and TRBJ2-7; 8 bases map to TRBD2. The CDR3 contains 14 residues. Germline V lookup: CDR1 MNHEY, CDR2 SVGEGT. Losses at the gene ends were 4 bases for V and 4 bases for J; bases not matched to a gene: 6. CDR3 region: CASSFSGEVYEQYF. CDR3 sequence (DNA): TGTGCCAGCAGTTTTAGCGGGGAGGTATACGAGCAGTACTTC.

The CDR3 loop is CASSSDGGAFGEKLFF. In nucleotides, the CDR3 is TGCGCCAGCAGCTCCGATGGGGGGGCTTTTGGTGAAAAACTGTTTTTT. The V call is TRBV5-1, the J call TRBJ1-4; maybe TRBD1 (6 bases). There are 16 residues in the CDR3. Germline lookup yields CDR1 SGHRS and CDR2 YFSETQ. Deletions cut 3 bases from V and 7 bases from J, with 19 bases between.

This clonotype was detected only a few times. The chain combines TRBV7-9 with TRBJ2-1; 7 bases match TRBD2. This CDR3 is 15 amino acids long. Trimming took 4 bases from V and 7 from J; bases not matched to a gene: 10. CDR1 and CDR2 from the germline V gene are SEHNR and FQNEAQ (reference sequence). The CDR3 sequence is CASSSPASGINEQFF. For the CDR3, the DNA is TGTGCCAGCAGCTCCCCCGCTAGCGGAATAAATGAGCAGTTCTTC.

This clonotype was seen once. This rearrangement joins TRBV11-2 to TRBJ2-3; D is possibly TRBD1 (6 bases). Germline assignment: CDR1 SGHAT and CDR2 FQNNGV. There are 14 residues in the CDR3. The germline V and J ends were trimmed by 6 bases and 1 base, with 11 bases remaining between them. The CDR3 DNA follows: TGTGCCAGCAGATCAGGGGAAGGCACAGATACGCAGTATTTT. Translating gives CASRSGEGTDTQYF.

The CDR3 coding sequence is TGTGCCAGCAGCCACCAATCCGGGACTAGTCGTGAAGAGACCCAGTACTTC. Its translation is CASSHQSGTSREETQYF. The chain recombines TRBV27 with TRBJ2-5; 8 positions agree with TRBD2. The V segment lost 6 bases and the J segment 3 bases; nucleotides outside the gene matches: 15. The germline gives CDR1 MNHEY, CDR2 SMNVEV (reference sequence). The CDR3 sequence is 17 residues long.

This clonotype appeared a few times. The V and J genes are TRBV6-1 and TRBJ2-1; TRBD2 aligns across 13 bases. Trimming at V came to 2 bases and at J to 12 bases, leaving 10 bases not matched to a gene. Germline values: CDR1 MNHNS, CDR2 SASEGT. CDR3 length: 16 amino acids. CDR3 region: CASSECPGTSGTVQFF. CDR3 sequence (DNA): TGTGCCAGCAGTGAATGCCCCGGGACTAGCGGGACCGTGCAGTTCTTC.

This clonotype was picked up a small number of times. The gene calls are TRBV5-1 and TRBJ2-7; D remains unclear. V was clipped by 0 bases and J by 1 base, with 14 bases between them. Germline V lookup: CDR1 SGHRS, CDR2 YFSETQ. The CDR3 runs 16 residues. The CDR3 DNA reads TGCGCCAGCAGCTTGGATAGCATTCCCCTATCCTACGAGCAGTACTTC. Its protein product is CASSLDSIPLSYEQYF. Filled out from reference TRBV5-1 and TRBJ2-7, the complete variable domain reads KAGVTQTPRYLIKTRGQQVTLSCSPISGHRSVSWYQQTPGQGLQFLFEYFSETQRNKGNFPGRFSGRQFSNSRSEMNVSTLELGDSALYLCASSLDSIPLSYEQYFGPGTRLTVT.

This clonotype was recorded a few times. CDR3 in DNA: TGTGCCAACACTGACAGAACCTACAATGAGCAGTTCTTC. Translated: CANTDRTYNEQFF. The rearrangement uses TRBV10-3 and TRBJ2-1, with TRBD1 as a possible D gene (5 bases). V was clipped by 10 bases and J by 2 bases, with 12 bases between them. Per the germline V gene, CDR1 is ENHRY and CDR2 is SYGVKD. The CDR3 spans 13 residues.